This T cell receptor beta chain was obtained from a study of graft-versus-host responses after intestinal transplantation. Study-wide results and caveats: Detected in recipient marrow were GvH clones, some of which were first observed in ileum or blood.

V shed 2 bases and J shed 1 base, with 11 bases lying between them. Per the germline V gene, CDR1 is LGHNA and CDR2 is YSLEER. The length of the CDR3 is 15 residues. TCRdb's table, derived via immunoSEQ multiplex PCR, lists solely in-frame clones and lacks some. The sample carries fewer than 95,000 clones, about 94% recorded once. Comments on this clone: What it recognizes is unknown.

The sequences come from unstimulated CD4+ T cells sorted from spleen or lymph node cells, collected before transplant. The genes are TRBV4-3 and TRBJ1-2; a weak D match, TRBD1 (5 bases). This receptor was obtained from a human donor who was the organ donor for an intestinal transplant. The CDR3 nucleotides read TGCGCCAGCAGCCAACCGGGACGGAATAACTATGGCTACACCTTC. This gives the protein CASSQPGRNNYGYTF.